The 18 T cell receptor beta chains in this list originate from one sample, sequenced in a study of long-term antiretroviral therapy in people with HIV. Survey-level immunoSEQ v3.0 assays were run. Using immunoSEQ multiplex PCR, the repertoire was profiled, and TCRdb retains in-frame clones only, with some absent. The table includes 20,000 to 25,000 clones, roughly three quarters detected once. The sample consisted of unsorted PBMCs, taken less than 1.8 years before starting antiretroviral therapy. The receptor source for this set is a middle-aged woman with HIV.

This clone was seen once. The DNA for the CDR3 is TGTGCCAGCAGCTTATTGGGGGGGGGACCCGTTAATTCACCCCTCCACTTT. It specifies CASSLLGGGPVNSPLHF. The V and J genes are TRBV7-8 and TRBJ1-6; a possible D gene is TRBD1 (5 bases). Germline V gives CDR1 SGHVS, CDR2 FQNEAQ. Trimming removed 2 bases at V and 6 bases at J, with 17 bases between. This CDR3 is 17 amino acids long.

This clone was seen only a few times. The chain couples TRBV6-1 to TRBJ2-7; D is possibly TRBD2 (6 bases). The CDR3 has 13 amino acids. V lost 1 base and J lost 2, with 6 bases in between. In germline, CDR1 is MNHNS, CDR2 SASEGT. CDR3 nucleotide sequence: TGTGCCAGCAGTGAAGGACTAGCCTACGAGCAGTACTTC. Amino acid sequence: CASSEGLAYEQYF.

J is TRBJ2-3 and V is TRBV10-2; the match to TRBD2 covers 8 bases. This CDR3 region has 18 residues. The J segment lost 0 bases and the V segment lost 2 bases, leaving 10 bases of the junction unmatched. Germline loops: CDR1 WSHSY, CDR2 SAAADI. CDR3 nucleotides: TGCGCCAGCAGTGAGGTCCCCGGGGGGGCGGAGAGCACAGATACGCAGTATTTT. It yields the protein CASSEVPGGAESTDTQYF.

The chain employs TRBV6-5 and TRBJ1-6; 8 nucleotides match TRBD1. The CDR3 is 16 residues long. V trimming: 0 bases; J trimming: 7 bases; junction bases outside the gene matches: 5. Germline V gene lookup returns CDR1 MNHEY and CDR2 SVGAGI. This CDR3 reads CASSYSRPGGNSPLHF. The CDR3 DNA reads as TGTGCCAGCAGTTACTCGCGGCCAGGGGGCAATTCACCCCTCCACTTT.

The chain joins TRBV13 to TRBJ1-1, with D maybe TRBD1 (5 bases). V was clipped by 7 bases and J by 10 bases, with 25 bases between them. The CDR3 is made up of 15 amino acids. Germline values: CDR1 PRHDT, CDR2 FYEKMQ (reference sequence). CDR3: CASTPTGTDRGAAFF. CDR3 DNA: TGTGCCAGCACACCAACCGGGACCGACCGCGGTGCAGCTTTCTTT.

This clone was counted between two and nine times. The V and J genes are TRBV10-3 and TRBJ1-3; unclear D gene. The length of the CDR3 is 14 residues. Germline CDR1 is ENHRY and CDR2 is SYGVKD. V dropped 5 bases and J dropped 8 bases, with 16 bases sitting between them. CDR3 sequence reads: CAISHPAGQDTIYF. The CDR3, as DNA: TGTGCCATCAGTCACCCCGCCGGTCAGGACACCATATATTTT.

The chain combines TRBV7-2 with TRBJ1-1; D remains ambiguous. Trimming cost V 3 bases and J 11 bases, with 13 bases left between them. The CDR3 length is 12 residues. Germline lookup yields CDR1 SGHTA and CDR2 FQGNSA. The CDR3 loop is CASSFIAASAFF. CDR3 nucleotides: TGTGCCAGCAGCTTCATCGCCGCTTCGGCTTTCTTT.

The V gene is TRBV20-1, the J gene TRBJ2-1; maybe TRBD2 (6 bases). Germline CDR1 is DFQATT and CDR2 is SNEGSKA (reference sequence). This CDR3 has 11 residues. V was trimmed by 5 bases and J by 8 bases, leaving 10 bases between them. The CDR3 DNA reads TGCAGTGCTCCGCGGAGGGATGAGCAGTTCTTC. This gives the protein CSAPRRDEQFF.

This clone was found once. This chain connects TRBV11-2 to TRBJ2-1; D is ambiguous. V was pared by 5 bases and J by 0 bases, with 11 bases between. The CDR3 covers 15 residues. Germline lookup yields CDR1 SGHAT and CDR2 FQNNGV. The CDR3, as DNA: TGTGCCAGCAGCACAATACGGGCCTCCTACAATGAGCAGTTCTTC. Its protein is CASSTIRASYNEQFF.

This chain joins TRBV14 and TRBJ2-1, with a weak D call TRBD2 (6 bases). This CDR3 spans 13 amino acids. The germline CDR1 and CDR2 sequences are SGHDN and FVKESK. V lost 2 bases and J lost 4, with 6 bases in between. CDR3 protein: CASSQLAYNEQFF. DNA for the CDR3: TGTGCCAGCAGCCAACTAGCGTACAATGAGCAGTTCTTC.

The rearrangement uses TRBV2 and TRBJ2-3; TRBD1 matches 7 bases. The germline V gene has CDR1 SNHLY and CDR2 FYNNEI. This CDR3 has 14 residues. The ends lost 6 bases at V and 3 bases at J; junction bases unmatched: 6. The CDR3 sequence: CASSPTGITDTQYF. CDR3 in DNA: TGTGCCAGCAGCCCGACAGGGATAACAGATACGCAGTATTTT.

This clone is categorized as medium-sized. CDR3 region: CASTQLGTYTQYF. Here the CDR3 DNA reads TGTGCCAGTACCCAGTTGGGGACGTATACGCAGTATTTT. V gene TRBV19 combines with J gene TRBJ2-3; TRBD1 or TRBD2 may be the D gene (5 bases each). The CDR3 covers 13 residues. Looked up from germline, CDR1 is LNHDA and CDR2 is SQIVND (reference sequence). V was pared by 7 bases and J by 7 bases, with 15 bases between.

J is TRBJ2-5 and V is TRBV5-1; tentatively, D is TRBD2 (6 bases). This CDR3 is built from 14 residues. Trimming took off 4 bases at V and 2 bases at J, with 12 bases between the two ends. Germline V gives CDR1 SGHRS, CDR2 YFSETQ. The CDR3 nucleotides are TGCGCCAGCAGCCCGGGGGAACCACAAGAGACCCAGTACTTC. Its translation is CASSPGEPQETQYF.

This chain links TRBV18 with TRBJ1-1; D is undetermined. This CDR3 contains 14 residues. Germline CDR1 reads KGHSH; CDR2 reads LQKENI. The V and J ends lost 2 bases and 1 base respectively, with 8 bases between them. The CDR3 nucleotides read TGTGCCAGCTCACCAATAGAAGGGAACACTGAAGCTTTCTTT. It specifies CASSPIEGNTEAFF.

The CDR3 sequence is CASSFSGDGTEAFF. CDR3 DNA sequence: TGTGCCAGCAGCTTCTCGGGCGACGGCACTGAAGCTTTCTTT. The chain couples TRBV5-6 to TRBJ1-1; D unclear. This CDR3 region has 14 residues. Germline CDR1 SGHDT, CDR2 YYEEEE. V lost 2 bases to trimming and J lost 4 bases, with 12 bases between them.

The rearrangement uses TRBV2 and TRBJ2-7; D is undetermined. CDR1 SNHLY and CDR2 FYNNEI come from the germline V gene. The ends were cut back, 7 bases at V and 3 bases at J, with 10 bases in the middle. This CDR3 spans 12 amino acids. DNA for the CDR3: TGTGCCAGCAAGGCCGATTACTACGAGCAGTACTTC. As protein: CASKADYYEQYF.

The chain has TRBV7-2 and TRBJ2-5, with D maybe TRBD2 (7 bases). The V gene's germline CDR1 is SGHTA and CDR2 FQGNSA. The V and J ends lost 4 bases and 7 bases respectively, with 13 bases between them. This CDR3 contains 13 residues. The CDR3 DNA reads TGTGCCAGCAGCTATCAGGGGAGGGGGACCCAGTACTTC. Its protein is CASSYQGRGTQYF.

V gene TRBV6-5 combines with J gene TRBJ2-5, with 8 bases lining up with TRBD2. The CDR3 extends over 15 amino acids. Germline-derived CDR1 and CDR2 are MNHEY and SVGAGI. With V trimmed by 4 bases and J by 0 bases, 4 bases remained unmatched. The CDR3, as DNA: TGTGCCAGCAGTTCCCGCGGGGGGTACCAAGAGACCCAGTACTTC. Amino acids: CASSSRGGYQETQYF.